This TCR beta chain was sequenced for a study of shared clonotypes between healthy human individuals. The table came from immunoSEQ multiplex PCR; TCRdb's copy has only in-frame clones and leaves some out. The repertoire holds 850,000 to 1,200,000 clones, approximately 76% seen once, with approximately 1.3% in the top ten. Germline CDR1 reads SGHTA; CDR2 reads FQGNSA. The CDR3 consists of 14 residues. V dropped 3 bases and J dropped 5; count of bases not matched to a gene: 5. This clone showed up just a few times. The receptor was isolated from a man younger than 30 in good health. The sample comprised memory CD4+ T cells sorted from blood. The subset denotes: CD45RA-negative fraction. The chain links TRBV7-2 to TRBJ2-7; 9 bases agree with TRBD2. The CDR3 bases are TGTGCCAGCAGCTTTAGCGGGAGTGCCCACGAGCAGTACTTC. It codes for CASSFSGSAHEQYF. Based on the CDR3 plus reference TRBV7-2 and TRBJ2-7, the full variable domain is GAGVSQSPSNKVTEKGKDVELRCDPISGHTALYWYRQSLGQGLEFLIYFQGNSAPDKSGLPSDRFSAERTGGSVSTLTIQRTQQEDSAVYLCASSFSGSAHEQYFGPGTRLTVT.